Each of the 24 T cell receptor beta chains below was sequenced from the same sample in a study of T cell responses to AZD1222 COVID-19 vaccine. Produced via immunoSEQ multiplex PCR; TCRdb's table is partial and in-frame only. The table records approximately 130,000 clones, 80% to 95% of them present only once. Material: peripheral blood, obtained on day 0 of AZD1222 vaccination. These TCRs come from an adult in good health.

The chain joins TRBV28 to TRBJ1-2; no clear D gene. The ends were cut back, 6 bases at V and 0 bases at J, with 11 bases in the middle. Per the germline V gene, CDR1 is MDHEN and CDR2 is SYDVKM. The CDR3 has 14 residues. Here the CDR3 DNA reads TGTGCCAGCAGGGTCAACAGCCCTAACTATGGCTACACCTTC. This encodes CASRVNSPNYGYTF.

CDR3 sequence: CASSLGQANSPLHF. In DNA form, the CDR3 reads TGTGCCAGCAGTTTAGGGCAGGCCAATTCACCCCTCCACTTT. This sequence joins TRBV28 and TRBJ1-6; no clear D. The germline gives CDR1 MDHEN, CDR2 SYDVKM. This CDR3 comprises 14 residues. V was clipped by 2 bases and J by 7 bases, with 9 bases between them.

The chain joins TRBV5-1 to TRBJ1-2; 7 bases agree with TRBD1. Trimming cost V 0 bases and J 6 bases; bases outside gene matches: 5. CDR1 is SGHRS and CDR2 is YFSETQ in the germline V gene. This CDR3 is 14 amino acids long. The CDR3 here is CASSLDRGWNGYTF. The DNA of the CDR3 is TGCGCCAGCAGCTTGGACAGGGGTTGGAATGGCTACACCTTC.

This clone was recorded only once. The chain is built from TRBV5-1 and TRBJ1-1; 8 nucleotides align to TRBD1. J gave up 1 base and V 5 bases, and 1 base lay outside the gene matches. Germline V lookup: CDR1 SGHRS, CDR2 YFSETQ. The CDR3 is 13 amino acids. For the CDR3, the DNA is TGCGCCAGCAGGGGACAGGAGAACACTGAAGCTTTCTTT. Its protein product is CASRGQENTEAFF.

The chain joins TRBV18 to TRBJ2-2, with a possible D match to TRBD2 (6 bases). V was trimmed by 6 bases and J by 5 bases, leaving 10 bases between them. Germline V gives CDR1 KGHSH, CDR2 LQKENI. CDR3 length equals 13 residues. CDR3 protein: CASSQRGTGELFF. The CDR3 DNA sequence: TGTGCCAGCTCGCAACGGGGGACCGGGGAGCTGTTTTTT.

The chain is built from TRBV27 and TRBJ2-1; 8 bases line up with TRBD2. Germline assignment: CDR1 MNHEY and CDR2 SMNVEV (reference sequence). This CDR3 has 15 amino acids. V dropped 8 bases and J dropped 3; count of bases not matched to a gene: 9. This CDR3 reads CASSDTSGSYNEQFF. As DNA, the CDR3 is TGTGCCAGCTCCGATACCAGCGGGAGCTACAATGAGCAGTTCTTC.

Written as DNA, the CDR3 is TGTGCCAGCAGCTCCCGGACTAGCGGGATCACAGATACGCAGTATTTT. This translates into CASSSRTSGITDTQYF. The chain carries TRBV3-1 (or the pseudogene TRBV3-2) and TRBJ2-3, with 12 bases matching TRBD2. In germline, CDR1 is LGHDT, CDR2 YNNKEL (reference sequence). J gave up 2 bases and V 5 bases, and 5 bases lay outside the gene matches. The CDR3 has 16 residues.

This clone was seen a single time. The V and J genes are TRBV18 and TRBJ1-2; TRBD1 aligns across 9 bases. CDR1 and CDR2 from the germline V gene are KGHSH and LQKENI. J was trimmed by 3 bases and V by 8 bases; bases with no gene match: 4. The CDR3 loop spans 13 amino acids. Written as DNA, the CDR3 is TGTGCCAGCCGGGGACAGGGTGACTATGGCTACACCTTC. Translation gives CASRGQGDYGYTF.

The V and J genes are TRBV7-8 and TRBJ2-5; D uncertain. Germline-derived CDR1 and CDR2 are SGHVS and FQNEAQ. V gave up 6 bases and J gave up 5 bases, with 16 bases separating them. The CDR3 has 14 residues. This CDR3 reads CASSTVALRETQYF. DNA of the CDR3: TGTGCCAGCAGTACTGTGGCATTGCGGGAGACCCAGTACTTC.

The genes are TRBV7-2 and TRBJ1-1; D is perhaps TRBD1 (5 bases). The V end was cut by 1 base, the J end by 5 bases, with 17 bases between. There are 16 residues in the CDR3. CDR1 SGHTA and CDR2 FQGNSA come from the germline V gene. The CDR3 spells CASSLGGFRGGTEAFF. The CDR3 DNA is TGTGCCAGCAGCTTAGGAGGGTTTAGGGGAGGGACTGAAGCTTTCTTT.

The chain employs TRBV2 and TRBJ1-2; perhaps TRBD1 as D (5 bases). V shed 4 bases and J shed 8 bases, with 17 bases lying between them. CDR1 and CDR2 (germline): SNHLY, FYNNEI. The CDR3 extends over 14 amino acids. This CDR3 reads CASSAYQGMEGYTF. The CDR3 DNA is TGTGCCAGCAGTGCATATCAGGGAATGGAGGGCTACACCTTC.

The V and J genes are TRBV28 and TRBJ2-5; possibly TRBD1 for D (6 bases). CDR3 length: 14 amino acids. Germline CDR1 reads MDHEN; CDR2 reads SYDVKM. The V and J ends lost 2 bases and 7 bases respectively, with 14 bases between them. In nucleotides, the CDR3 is TGTGCCAGCAGTTTAGGGGGCGGGTTGGGGACCCAGTACTTC. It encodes CASSLGGGLGTQYF.

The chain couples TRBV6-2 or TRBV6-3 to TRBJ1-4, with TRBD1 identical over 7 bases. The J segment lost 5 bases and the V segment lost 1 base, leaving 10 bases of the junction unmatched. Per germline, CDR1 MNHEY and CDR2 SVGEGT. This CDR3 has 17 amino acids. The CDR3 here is CASSYYGPGQQNEKLFF. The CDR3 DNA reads TGTGCCAGCAGTTACTACGGGCCGGGACAGCAAAATGAAAAACTGTTTTTT.

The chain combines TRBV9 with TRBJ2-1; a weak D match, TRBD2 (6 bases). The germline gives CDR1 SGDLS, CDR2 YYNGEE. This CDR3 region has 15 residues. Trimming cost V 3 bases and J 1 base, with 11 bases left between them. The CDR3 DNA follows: TGTGCCAGCAGCGCTGCCCGGGAGTCCTACAATGAGCAGTTCTTC. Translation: CASSAARESYNEQFF.

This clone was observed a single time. CDR3 sequence: CASHQRTSGDNEQFF. CDR3 sequence (DNA): TGCGCCAGCCACCAGAGGACTAGCGGTGACAATGAGCAGTTCTTC. The rearrangement joins TRBV5-1 to TRBJ2-1; the match to TRBD2 covers 10 bases. CDR1 is SGHRS, CDR2 YFSETQ, per germline. The CDR3 covers 15 residues. The V segment lost 7 bases and the J segment 5 bases; nucleotides outside the gene matches: 9. The full variable domain, with the rest looked up from reference TRBV5-1 and TRBJ2-1, is KAGVTQTPRYLIKTRGQQVTLSCSPISGHRSVSWYQQTPGQGLQFLFEYFSETQRNKGNFPGRFSGRQFSNSRSEMNVSTLELGDSALYLCASHQRTSGDNEQFFGPGTRLTVL.

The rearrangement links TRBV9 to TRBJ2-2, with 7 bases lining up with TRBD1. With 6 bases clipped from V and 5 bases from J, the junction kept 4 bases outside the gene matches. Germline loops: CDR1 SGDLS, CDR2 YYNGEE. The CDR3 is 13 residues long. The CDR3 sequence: CASNRGGTGELFF. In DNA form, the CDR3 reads TGTGCCAGCAACAGGGGCGGGACCGGGGAGCTGTTTTTT.

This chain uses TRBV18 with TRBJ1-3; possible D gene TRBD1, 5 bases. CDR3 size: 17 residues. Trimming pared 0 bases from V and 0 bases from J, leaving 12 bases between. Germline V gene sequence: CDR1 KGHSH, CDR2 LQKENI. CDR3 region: CASSPPSGALSGNTIYF. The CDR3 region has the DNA TGTGCCAGCTCACCACCGTCTGGGGCACTCTCTGGAAACACCATATATTTT.

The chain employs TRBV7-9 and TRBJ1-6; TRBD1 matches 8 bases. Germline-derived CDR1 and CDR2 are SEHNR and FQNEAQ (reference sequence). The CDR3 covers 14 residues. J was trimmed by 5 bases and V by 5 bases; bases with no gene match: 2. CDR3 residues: CASSVGQDNSPLHF. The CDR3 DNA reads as TGTGCCAGCAGCGTGGGACAGGATAATTCACCCCTCCACTTT.

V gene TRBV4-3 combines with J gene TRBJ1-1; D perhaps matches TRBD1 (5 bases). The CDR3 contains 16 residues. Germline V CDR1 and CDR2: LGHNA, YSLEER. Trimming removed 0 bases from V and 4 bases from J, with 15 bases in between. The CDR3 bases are TGCGCCAGCAGCCAAGATCAGGGTCTCATGGGCACTGAAGCTTTCTTT. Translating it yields CASSQDQGLMGTEAFF.

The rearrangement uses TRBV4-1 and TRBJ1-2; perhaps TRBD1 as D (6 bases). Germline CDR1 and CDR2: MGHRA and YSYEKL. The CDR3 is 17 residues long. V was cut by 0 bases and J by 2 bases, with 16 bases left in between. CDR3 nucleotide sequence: TGCGCCAGCAGCCAAGAGGCTGTTCAGGGGAAAAACTATGGCTACACCTTC. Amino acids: CASSQEAVQGKNYGYTF.

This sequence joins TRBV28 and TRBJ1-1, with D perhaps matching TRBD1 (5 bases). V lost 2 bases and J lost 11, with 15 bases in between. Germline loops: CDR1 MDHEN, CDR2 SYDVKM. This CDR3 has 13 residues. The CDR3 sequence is CASSLGTREVAFF. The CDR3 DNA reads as TGTGCCAGCAGTTTAGGGACCCGGGAAGTGGCTTTCTTT.

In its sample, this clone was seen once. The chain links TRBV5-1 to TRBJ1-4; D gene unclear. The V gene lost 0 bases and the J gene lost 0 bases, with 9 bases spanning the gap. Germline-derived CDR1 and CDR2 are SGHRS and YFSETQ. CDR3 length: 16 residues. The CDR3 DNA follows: TGCGCCAGCAGCTTGGAGGGCCCTGCAACTAATGAAAAACTGTTTTTT. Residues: CASSLEGPATNEKLFF.

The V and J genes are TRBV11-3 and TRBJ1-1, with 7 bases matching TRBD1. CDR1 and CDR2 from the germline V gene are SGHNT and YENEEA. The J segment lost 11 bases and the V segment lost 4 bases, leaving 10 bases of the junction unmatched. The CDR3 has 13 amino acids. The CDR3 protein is CASSSQVGTAAFF. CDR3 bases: TGTGCCAGCAGCTCGCAAGTGGGGACAGCGGCTTTCTTT.

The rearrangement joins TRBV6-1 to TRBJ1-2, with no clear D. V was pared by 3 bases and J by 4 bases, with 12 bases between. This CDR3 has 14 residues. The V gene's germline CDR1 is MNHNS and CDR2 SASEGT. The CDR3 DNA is TGTGCCAGCAGTGATCCTGGGTTGGGCTATGGCTACACCTTC. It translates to CASSDPGLGYGYTF.